Sequencing of this T cell receptor (beta chain) was carried out in a study of blood T cell repertoires in COVID-19. As for the study in general: COVID-19 samples collected from the United States, Italy and Spain covered acute and convalescent phases. Sample material is recorded as cDNA or gDNA derived from T cells, B-cell-depleted T cells, or PBMCs.

Original processing methods: From reference gene primer amplification, estimates of nucleated cell counts were derived. The protocol was immunoSEQ multiplex PCR, while the TCRdb copy is restricted to in-frame clones and leaves out a portion. Clone size and V and J calls were adopted from that table, with D and trimming inferred from the DNA. The sample has under 200,000 clones, 76% seen once. Trimming took 2 bases from V and 4 from J; bases not matched to a gene: 7. Germline loops: CDR1 MNHNS, CDR2 SASEGT. The CDR3 is 16 amino acids. The chain carries TRBV6-1 and TRBJ2-1; 8 positions match TRBD2. The material sequenced was peripheral blood. This receptor was taken from a woman older than 75 with acute or convalescent COVID-19. The CDR3 protein is CASSEPPRGGYNEQFF. The CDR3 DNA reads TGTGCCAGCAGTGAACCTCCGCGCGGGGGGTACAATGAGCAGTTCTTC.